Below, 21 T cell receptor beta chains from the same sample are listed, as sequenced in a study of OX40 agonist ivuxolimab in advanced cancers. The repertoire was sequenced with immunoSEQ multiplex PCR; TCRdb's copy has only in-frame clones and lacks some. This table holds 35,000 to 45,000 clones, around 87% found once. Specimen: CD4+ or CD8+ T cells sorted from blood, collected in a trial of the OX40 agonist ivuxolimab. These receptors all come from an adult with an advanced solid tumor such as melanoma, head and neck, liver or kidney cancer.

The gene calls are TRBV5-8 and TRBJ2-7; the D gene could be TRBD1 or TRBD2 (5 bases each). Germline V gene sequence: CDR1 SGHTS, CDR2 YDEGEE. The CDR3 contains 17 residues. V lost 1 base and J 0 bases, leaving 17 bases between the germline ends. The CDR3 nucleotides are TGTGCCAGCAGCTTGTTCGAGGGCGGTAGGGGCTCCTACGAGCAGTACTTC. It yields the protein CASSLFEGGRGSYEQYF.

A note on this clone: The germline gene is not matched at one end of the junction; a read error may be the cause. V gene TRBV7-9 combines with J gene TRBJ2-1; no reliable D call. CDR3 length: 14 amino acids. Germline CDR1 is SEHNR and CDR2 is FQNEAQ (reference sequence). CDR3 nucleotide sequence: TGTGCCAGCAGCTTCGCCTGGCGCTACAGTGAGCAGTTCTTC. Amino acids: CASSFAWRYSEQFF.

CDR3: CASSTRQAGGLNEQFF. Here the CDR3 DNA reads TGTGCCAGCAGCACACGACAGGCCGGGGGATTGAATGAGCAGTTCTTC. The V call is TRBV5-4, the J call TRBJ2-1; D tentatively fits TRBD1 or TRBD2 (6 bases each). The germline V and J ends were trimmed by 4 bases and 7 bases, with 21 bases remaining between them. The CDR3 covers 16 residues. Germline V gene data show CDR1 as SGHNT and CDR2 as YYREEE (reference sequence).

The CDR3 DNA sequence: TGTGCCAGCAGCCTAGGACCGAGCGGTAGCAATCAGCCCCAGCATTTT. Translation gives CASSLGPSGSNQPQHF. The rearrangement uses TRBV7-8 and TRBJ1-5; D gene ambiguous. Germline V lookup: CDR1 SGHVS, CDR2 FQNEAQ. V was pared by 5 bases and J by 0 bases, with 14 bases between. This CDR3 comprises 16 residues.

This clone was found once. This chain connects TRBV7-9 to TRBJ1-5; maybe TRBD1 (6 bases). From germline, CDR1 is SEHNR and CDR2 FQNEAQ (reference sequence). Trimming left V 3 bases short and J 0 bases short, with 18 bases between. The CDR3 is 18 amino acids. CDR3 nucleotide sequence: TGTGCCAGCAGCTTGGGCCAGGGGAGAGGCTATAGCAATCAGCCCCAGCATTTT. It codes for CASSLGQGRGYSNQPQHF. The full variable domain, completed using reference TRBV7-9 and TRBJ1-5, is DTGVSQNPRHKITKRGQNVTFRCDPISEHNRLYWYRQTLGQGPEFLTYFQNEAQLEKSRLLSDRFSAERPKGSFSTLEIQRTEQGDSAMYLCASSLGQGRGYSNQPQHFGDGTRLSIL.

The chain uses TRBV29-1 and TRBJ2-3; no clear D. The V gene's germline CDR1 is SQVTM and CDR2 ANQGSEA. V lost 8 bases, J lost 4 bases, and 16 bases lay in between. The CDR3 totals 13 residues. The CDR3, as DNA: TGCAGCCTGAGGATAGGCGGAGCAGATACGCAGTATTTT. Amino acid sequence: CSLRIGGADTQYF.

The genes are TRBV7-9 and TRBJ2-1, with 9 nucleotides matching TRBD2. Germline V gene lookup returns CDR1 SEHNR and CDR2 FQNEAQ (reference sequence). V lost 4 bases to trimming and J lost 10 bases; unmatched junction nucleotides: 11. This CDR3 contains 15 residues. CDR3 residues: CASSSLAGGLREQFF. For the CDR3, the DNA is TGTGCCAGCAGCTCCCTCGCGGGAGGGCTTAGGGAGCAGTTCTTC.

This clone has just one count. This rearrangement joins TRBV4-3 to TRBJ2-1, with 13 bases matching TRBD2. The trim removed 4 bases at V and 11 bases at J, leaving 5 bases unmatched. There are 14 residues in the CDR3. CDR1 and CDR2 (germline): LGHNA, YSLEER. In DNA form, the CDR3 reads TGCGCCAGCAGCCCTGGGACTAGCGGGGATAAGCAGTTCTTC. Translating it yields CASSPGTSGDKQFF.

The chain joins TRBV2 to TRBJ1-6, with 7 nucleotides matching TRBD1. Germline lookup yields CDR1 SNHLY and CDR2 FYNNEI. Losses at the gene ends were 4 bases for V and 7 bases for J; bases not matched to a gene: 7. CDR3 length: 15 residues. The CDR3 bases are TGTGCCAGCAGTGTCGACAGGGCAGGCAATTCACCCCTCCACTTT. Translating gives CASSVDRAGNSPLHF.

This clone was observed once. V usage is TRBV18 and J usage is TRBJ1-6; D ambiguous. Germline-derived CDR1 and CDR2 are KGHSH and LQKENI. The length of the CDR3 is 14 residues. V was clipped by 4 bases and J by 8 bases, with 12 bases between them. The CDR3 loop is CASSLEPRDSPLHF. Here the CDR3 DNA reads TGTGCCAGCTCACTCGAACCGAGGGATTCACCCCTCCACTTT.

V and J are TRBV6-5 and TRBJ2-5; D is ambiguous. V was cut by 0 bases and J by 4 bases, with 12 bases left in between. Germline values: CDR1 MNHEY, CDR2 SVGAGI. The CDR3 runs to 15 residues. The CDR3 nucleotides read TGTGCCAGCAGTTACTCGCCGCGGACGTTAGAGACCCAGTACTTC. This codes for CASSYSPRTLETQYF.

The V gene is TRBV19, the J gene TRBJ2-2; D perhaps matches TRBD2 (6 bases). Germline lookup yields CDR1 LNHDA and CDR2 SQIVND (reference sequence). Trimming shortened V by 5 bases and J by 8 bases, and 15 bases separated the two germline ends. The CDR3 extends over 14 amino acids. DNA of the CDR3: TGTGCCAGTAGTTGGAGGGATCTTACTGGGGAGCTGTTTTTT. This codes for CASSWRDLTGELFF.

This chain links TRBV11-1 with TRBJ2-3, with D uncertain. This CDR3 is 13 amino acids long. CDR1 SGHAT and CDR2 FQDESV come from the germline V gene (reference sequence). Trimming cost V 6 bases and J 2 bases, with 9 bases left between them. The CDR3 DNA reads TGTGCCAGCAGGTCCCGGTACACAGATACGCAGTATTTT. Amino acids: CASRSRYTDTQYF. Filled out from reference TRBV11-1 and TRBJ2-3, the complete variable domain reads EAEVAQSPRYKITEKSQAVAFWCDPISGHATLYWYRQILGQGPELLVQFQDESVVDDSQLPKDRFSAERLKGVDSTLKIQPAELGDSAMYLCASRSRYTDTQYFGPGTRLTVL.

The chain joins TRBV6-6 to TRBJ2-7, with 9 bases identical to TRBD1. The length of the CDR3 is 15 residues. V shed 7 bases, J shed 3 bases, and the junction held 10 bases outside the gene matches. Germline CDR1 MNHNY, CDR2 SVGAGI (reference sequence). CDR3 loop: CASIRDRATNYEQYF. CDR3 in DNA: TGTGCCAGCATACGGGACAGGGCAACTAACTACGAGCAGTACTTC.

This clone was picked up one time. The CDR3 DNA sequence: TGTGCCAGCAGCTGGACAGGGAACGACCACGAGCAGTACTTC. It encodes CASSWTGNDHEQYF. This chain joins TRBV28 and TRBJ2-7; 8 bases are shared with TRBD1. The CDR3 covers 14 residues. Looked up from germline, CDR1 is MDHEN and CDR2 is SYDVKM. The trim removed 6 bases at V and 5 bases at J, leaving 9 bases unmatched.

This clone was recorded once. The chain employs TRBV6-6 and TRBJ2-1; 7 bases align to TRBD1. Germline V lookup: CDR1 MNHNY, CDR2 SVGAGI (reference sequence). Losses at the gene ends were 6 bases for V and 4 bases for J; bases not matched to a gene: 9. The CDR3 runs 15 residues. CDR3 DNA sequence: TGTGCCAGCAGCCAGAGACAGGGCGCGTACAATGAGCAGTTCTTC. This sequence encodes CASSQRQGAYNEQFF.

J is TRBJ1-2 and V is TRBV5-4, with D unclear. The germline V gene encodes CDR1 SGHNT and CDR2 YYREEE (reference sequence). There are 12 residues in the CDR3. The V and J ends lost 2 bases and 3 bases respectively, with 5 bases between them. CDR3 loop: CASSLQYYGYTF. DNA of the CDR3: TGTGCCAGCAGCTTACAATACTATGGCTACACCTTC. The full variable domain, with the rest looked up from reference TRBV5-4 and TRBJ1-2, is ETGVTQSPTHLIKTRGQQVTLRCSSQSGHNTVSWYQQALGQGPQFIFQYYREEENGRGNFPPRFSGLQFPNYSSELNVNALELDDSALYLCASSLQYYGYTFGSGTRLTVV.

This chain links TRBV10-3 with TRBJ2-3; D may be TRBD2 (5 bases). V lost 10 bases and J lost 1, with 15 bases in between. Germline V CDR1 and CDR2: ENHRY, SYGVKD. This CDR3 contains 14 residues. Written as DNA, the CDR3 is TGTGCCACCTCTACTCCGCGGGGCACAGATACGCAGTATTTT. Translated, it gives CATSTPRGTDTQYF.

This chain joins TRBV11-1 and TRBJ2-7; 7 positions agree with TRBD1. The ends lost 4 bases at V and 7 bases at J; junction bases unmatched: 7. The CDR3 has 13 amino acids. From germline, CDR1 is SGHAT and CDR2 FQDESV (reference sequence). This CDR3 is CASSSRQGVEQYF. CDR3 DNA sequence: TGTGCCAGCAGCTCGAGACAGGGAGTGGAGCAGTACTTC. Looking up the rest from reference TRBV11-1 and TRBJ2-7 gives the full variable domain: EAEVAQSPRYKITEKSQAVAFWCDPISGHATLYWYRQILGQGPELLVQFQDESVVDDSQLPKDRFSAERLKGVDSTLKIQPAELGDSAMYLCASSSRQGVEQYFGPGTRLTVT.

This chain connects TRBV6-1 to TRBJ1-1; D gene ambiguous. Germline V gene data show CDR1 as MNHNS and CDR2 as SASEGT. The CDR3 covers 13 residues. The V end lost 3 bases, the J end lost 6 bases, and 11 bases lay between the germline ends. For the CDR3, the DNA is TGTGCCAGCAGTGAGACCCCTCGAGCTGAAGCTTTCTTT. It is translated as CASSETPRAEAFF.

V is TRBV19 and J is TRBJ1-1, with 7 bases fitting TRBD1. J gave up 4 bases and V 6 bases, and 5 bases lay outside the gene matches. Looked up from germline, CDR1 is LNHDA and CDR2 is SQIVND (reference sequence). The CDR3 sequence is 13 residues long. Here the CDR3 reads CASSLTGVTEAFF. The CDR3 bases are TGTGCCAGTAGCCTTACAGGGGTCACTGAAGCTTTCTTT.